This TCR beta chain was captured by sequencing in a study of molecular identifiers for immune sequencing clone quantification. General study points: Barcode sharing among identical TCR molecules could make large clones appear smaller. Clones above 20 RNA copies contained over 99% of effector molecules and under 1% of naive molecules.

The CDR3 contains 12 residues. Looked up from germline, CDR1 is GTSNPN and CDR2 is SVGIG (reference sequence). This clonotype was seen ten or more times. Its antigen is currently unknown. An end of the junction differs from the germline gene, which may be a read error. Libraries of bulk TCR were made by previously described methods (with listed TCR primers). TCRdb processed the PCR reads anew with MiXCR; each CDR3 protein has one entry. The sample holds around 89,000 distinct CDR3 sequences, around 17% seen once. The sequence derives from a human donor in good health. Some libraries in this study had Jurkat cell RNA spiked in. The sequencing sample was made of naive CD8+ T cells from blood, with Jurkat cell RNA spiked in. Sample subset: FACS-sorted CD8+CD4-CCR7+CD45RA+ naive T cells. V gene TRBV30 combines with J gene TRBJ2-7, with a tentative D call TRBD2 (6 bases). CDR3 bases: TGTGCCTGGAGTGTACCGGACTATCAAGTTTGCTTC. Translated, it gives CAWSVPDYQVCF.